The clone carrying this TCR beta chain was seen a handful of times. As handled by the study authors: Reference gene primer amplification gave estimated nucleated cell counts. TCRdb keeps only in-frame clones here, not all; method: immunoSEQ multiplex PCR. The D gene and trimming were derived from the DNA, and the V and J assignments and clone size from that table. Of tens of thousands of clones listed, about three quarters are singletons. This entry comes from a study of blood T cell repertoires in COVID-19. There are 15 residues in the CDR3. V was trimmed by 4 bases and J by 3 bases, leaving 17 bases between them. In germline, CDR1 is SGHTS, CDR2 YDEGEE.

The TCR sequence derives from a woman between 65 and 79 years old with acute or convalescent COVID-19. The specimen was peripheral blood. V and J are TRBV5-8 and TRBJ2-7; no firm D call. CDR3 amino acids: CASSPIHRNSYEQYF. CDR3 DNA: TGTGCCAGCAGCCCGATACACCGAAACAGCTACGAGCAGTACTTC.